The T cell receptor beta chain described here comes from a study of cytomegalovirus exposure and HLA in healthy donors. 60 Vbeta and 13 Jbeta primers were used in PCR. Measured with immunoSEQ multiplex PCR; TCRdb has only the in-frame clones, and not every one. The sample yields around 200,000 clones, about 80% seen once. The sequencing input was PBMCs. The receptor was isolated from a boy younger than 18 in good health and CMV-seronegative.

The CDR3 nucleotides are TGTGCCAGTAGAACGGACAGAGACCCCGCTTTCTTT. Translated, it gives CASRTDRDPAFF. The rearrangement links TRBV19 to TRBJ1-1; D is perhaps TRBD1 (6 bases). This CDR3 is 12 amino acids long. Trimming shortened V by 6 bases and J by 11 bases, and 16 bases separated the two germline ends. Looked up from germline, CDR1 is LNHDA and CDR2 is SQIVND (reference sequence).